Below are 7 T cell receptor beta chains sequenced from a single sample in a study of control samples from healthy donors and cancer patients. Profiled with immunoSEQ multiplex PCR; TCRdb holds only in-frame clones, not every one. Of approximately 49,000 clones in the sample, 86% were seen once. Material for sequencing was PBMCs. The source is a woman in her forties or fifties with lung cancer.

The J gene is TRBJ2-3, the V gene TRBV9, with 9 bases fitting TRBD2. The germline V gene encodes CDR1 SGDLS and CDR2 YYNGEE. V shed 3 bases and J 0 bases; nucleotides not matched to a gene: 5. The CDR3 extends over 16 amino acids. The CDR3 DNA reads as TGTGCCAGCAGCGGGACTAGCGTTTCGAGCACAGATACGCAGTATTTT. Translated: CASSGTSVSSTDTQYF.

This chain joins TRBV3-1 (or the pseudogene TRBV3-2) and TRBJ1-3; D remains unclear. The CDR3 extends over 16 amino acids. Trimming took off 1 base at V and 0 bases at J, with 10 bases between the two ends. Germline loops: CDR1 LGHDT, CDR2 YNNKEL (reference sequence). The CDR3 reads CASSQVPAHSGNTIYF. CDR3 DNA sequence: TGTGCCAGCAGCCAAGTCCCAGCCCACTCTGGAAACACCATATATTTT.

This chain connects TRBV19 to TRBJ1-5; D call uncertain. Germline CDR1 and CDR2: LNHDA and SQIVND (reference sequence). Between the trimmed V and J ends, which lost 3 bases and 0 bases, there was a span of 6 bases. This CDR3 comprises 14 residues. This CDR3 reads CASSIGHSNQPQHF. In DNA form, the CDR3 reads TGTGCCAGTAGTATCGGGCATAGCAATCAGCCCCAGCATTTT.

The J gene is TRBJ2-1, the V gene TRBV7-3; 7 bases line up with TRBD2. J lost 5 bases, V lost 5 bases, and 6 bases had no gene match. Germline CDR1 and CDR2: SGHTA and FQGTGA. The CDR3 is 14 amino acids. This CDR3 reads CASSLTGLDNEQFF. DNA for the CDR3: TGTGCCAGCAGCCTGACCGGACTAGACAATGAGCAGTTCTTC.

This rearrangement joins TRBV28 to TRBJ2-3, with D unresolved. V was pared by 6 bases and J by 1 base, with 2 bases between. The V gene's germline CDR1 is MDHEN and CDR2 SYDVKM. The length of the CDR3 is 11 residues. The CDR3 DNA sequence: TGTGCCAGCAGGGGCACAGATACGCAGTATTTT. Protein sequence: CASRGTDTQYF.

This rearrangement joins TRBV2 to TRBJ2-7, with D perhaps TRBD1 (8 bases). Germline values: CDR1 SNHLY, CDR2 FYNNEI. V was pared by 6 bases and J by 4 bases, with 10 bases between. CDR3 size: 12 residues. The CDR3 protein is CASRQGGYEQYF. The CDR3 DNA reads TGTGCCAGCAGACAGGGGGGGTACGAGCAGTACTTC.

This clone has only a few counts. The CDR3 DNA follows: TGTGCCAGCAGCGCCGGGACTGTCCAAGAGACCCAGTACTTC. Translated: CASSAGTVQETQYF. V usage is TRBV2 and J usage is TRBJ2-5; perhaps TRBD2 as D (6 bases). V lost 6 bases, J lost 1 base, and 12 bases lay in between. The CDR3 is 14 residues long. CDR1 and CDR2 from the germline V gene are SNHLY and FYNNEI.